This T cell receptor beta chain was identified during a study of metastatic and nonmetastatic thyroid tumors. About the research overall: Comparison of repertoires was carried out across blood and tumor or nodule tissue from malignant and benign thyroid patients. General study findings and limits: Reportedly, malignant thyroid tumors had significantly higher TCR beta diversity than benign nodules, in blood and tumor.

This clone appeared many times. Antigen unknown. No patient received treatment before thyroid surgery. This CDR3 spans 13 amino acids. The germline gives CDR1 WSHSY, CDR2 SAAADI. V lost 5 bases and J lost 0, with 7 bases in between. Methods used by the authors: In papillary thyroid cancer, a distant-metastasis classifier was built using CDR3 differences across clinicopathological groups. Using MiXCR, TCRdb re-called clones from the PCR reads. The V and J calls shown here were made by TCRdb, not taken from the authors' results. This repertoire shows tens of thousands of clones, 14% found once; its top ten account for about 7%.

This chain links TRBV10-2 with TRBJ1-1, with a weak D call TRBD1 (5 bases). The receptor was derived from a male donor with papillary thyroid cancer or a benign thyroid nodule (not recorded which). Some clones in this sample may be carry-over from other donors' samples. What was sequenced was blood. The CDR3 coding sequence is TGCGCCAGCAGTACAGGAATGAACACTGAAGCTTTCTTT. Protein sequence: CASSTGMNTEAFF.